The rows below give T cell receptor beta chains drawn from one sample of a study of naive and memory T cell subsets. Each CDR3 protein gets one entry after TCRdb re-called the 5' RACE reads with MiXCR. The sample includes tens of thousands of distinct CDR3 sequences, 7% to 8.5% of them seen just once. The receptor source for this set is a male donor in good health. CDR3s include the opening cysteine and the closing phenylalanine or tryptophan. D genes are given only for firm matches. Clone size, where shown, is once, few, many, or a class for clones that have expanded.

abundance,j_gene,d_gene,v_gene,CDR3aa,CDR3nt
few,TRBJ2-7,.,TRBV6-2/TRBV6-3,CASSYGGQSSYEQYF,TGTGCCAGCAGTTACGGGGGGCAAAGCTCCTACGAGCAGTACTTC
many,TRBJ2-2,.,TRBV2,CATVVWATGELFF,TGTGCCACCGTAGTTTGGGCAACCGGGGAGCTGTTTTTT
.,TRBJ2-5,.,TRBV6-1,CASRAWAGETQYF,TGTGCCAGCAGGGCGTGGGCAGGAGAGACCCAGTACTTC
many,TRBJ2-1,.,TRBV20-1,CSAPERRPANEQFF,TGCAGTGCTCCAGAGCGCCGTCCCGCCAATGAGCAGTTCTTC
few,TRBJ1-1,.,TRBV5-1,CASSGGQAVSEAFF,TGCGCCAGCAGCGGGGGGCAGGCTGTGAGTGAAGCTTTCTTT
many,TRBJ2-1,.,TRBV2,CASSATSSYNEQFF,TGTGCCAGCAGTGCAACTAGCTCCTACAATGAGCAGTTCTTC
few,TRBJ1-3,TRBD1,TRBV20-1,CSADRTGSGNTIYF,TGCAGTGCTGACCGGACAGGCTCTGGAAACACCATATATTTT
.,TRBJ2-1,TRBD1,TRBV5-1,CASSYGTGEDNEQFF,TGCGCCAGCAGTTACGGGACAGGGGAGGACAATGAGCAGTTCTTC
.,TRBJ1-1,TRBD1,TRBV7-9,CASSREGAAFF,TGTGCCAGCAGCCGAGAGGGGGCAGCTTTCTTT
few,TRBJ2-3,.,TRBV6-1,CARGSGTSTDTQYF,TGTGCCAGGGGGAGCGGAACTAGCACAGATACGCAGTATTTT
many,TRBJ1-5,.,TRBV6-6,CASSYSSNQPQHF,TGTGCCAGCAGTTACTCCAGCAATCAGCCCCAGCATTTT
many,TRBJ1-5,.,TRBV12-3/TRBV12-4,CASSPVLQPQHF,TGTGCCAGCAGTCCTGTCCTTCAGCCCCAGCATTTT
.,TRBJ2-2,TRBD2,TRBV6-5,CASSRTPTSGSGELFF,TGTGCCAGCAGCCGAACACCGACTAGCGGGAGTGGGGAGCTGTTTTTT
many,TRBJ2-3,.,TRBV19,CASTPGLSTDTQYF,TGTGCCTCGACCCCCGGACTTAGCACAGATACGCAGTATTTT
.,TRBJ1-6,.,TRBV11-2,CASSLGPSPLHF,TGTGCCAGCAGCTTAGGACCTTCACCCCTCCACTTT
few,TRBJ2-7,TRBD2,TRBV6-2/TRBV6-3,CATSGSSYEQYF,TGTGCCACTAGCGGAAGCTCCTACGAGCAGTACTTC
.,TRBJ2-7,TRBD2,TRBV7-2,CASSLGLAGTYEQYF,TGTGCCAGCAGCTTAGGGCTAGCGGGTACCTACGAGCAGTACTTC
many,TRBJ2-1,TRBD1,TRBV5-1,CASSSGGQGYNEQFF,TGCGCCAGCAGCTCTGGGGGACAGGGCTATAATGAGCAGTTCTTC
many,TRBJ2-1,TRBD2,TRBV7-8,CASSLVGSGGEAYNEQFF,TGTGCCAGCAGCTTAGTGGGTAGCGGGGGGGAGGCCTACAATGAGCAGTTCTTC
.,TRBJ2-1,.,TRBV12-3/TRBV12-4,CASRISGGAYNEQFF,TGTGCCAGCAGGATTAGCGGAGGGGCCTACAATGAGCAGTTCTTC
many,TRBJ1-4,.,TRBV6-5,CATRGTNEKLFF,TGTGCCACTAGGGGAACTAATGAAAAACTGTTTTTT
many,TRBJ2-1,.,TRBV3-1,CASSHAGAGGNEQFF,TGTGCCAGCAGCCATGCCGGGGCTGGGGGCAATGAGCAGTTCTTC
medium-sized,TRBJ1-6,TRBD1,TRBV7-8,CASIPGQGDSPLHF,TGTGCCAGCATCCCAGGACAGGGGGATTCACCCCTCCACTTT
few,TRBJ2-7,TRBD1,TRBV2,CASSETRTGKYEQYF,TGTGCCAGCAGCGAGACCAGGACAGGAAAATACGAGCAGTACTTC
.,TRBJ2-7,.,TRBV4-2,CASSQVSTYEQYF,TGTGCCAGCAGCCAAGTATCTACCTACGAGCAGTACTTC
many,TRBJ2-3,TRBD1,TRBV5-1,CASSPGITGGTDTQYF,TGCGCCAGCAGCCCCGGTATTACAGGGGGGACAGATACGCAGTATTTT
many,TRBJ2-7,.,TRBV9,CASSGGQSYEQYF,TGTGCCAGCAGCGGAGGACAGTCGTACGAGCAGTACTTC
few,TRBJ2-7,.,TRBV19,CASSISSGDPYEQYF,TGTGCCAGTAGTATATCGTCAGGGGACCCCTACGAGCAGTACTTC
many,TRBJ2-2,.,TRBV6-2/TRBV6-3,CASIRQSNTGELFF,TGTGCCAGCATCCGACAGTCGAACACCGGGGAGCTGTTTTTT
.,TRBJ1-3,.,TRBV29-1,CSVVVDLSGNTIYF,TGCAGCGTTGTAGTGGATCTCTCTGGAAACACCATATATTTT
many,TRBJ2-1,TRBD2,TRBV14,CASSQDVLAGPHEQFF,TGTGCCAGCAGCCAAGATGTGCTAGCGGGCCCCCATGAGCAGTTCTTC
many,TRBJ1-2,.,TRBV2,CASSEVHGYTF,TGTGCCAGCAGTGAGGTCCATGGCTACACCTTC
.,TRBJ1-1,.,TRBV3-1,CASSQGSPNTEAFF,TGTGCCAGCAGCCAAGGTAGTCCGAACACTGAAGCTTTCTTT
few,TRBJ2-5,TRBD2,TRBV6-1,CASSALAGEAQETQYF,TGTGCCAGCAGCGCGCTAGCGGGGGAGGCCCAAGAGACCCAGTACTTC
many,TRBJ2-2,.,TRBV7-2,CATSREFGTGELFF,TGTGCCACCTCCCGAGAGTTCGGCACCGGGGAGCTGTTTTTT
many,TRBJ2-5,TRBD1,TRBV14,CASSQGTGGLETQYF,TGTGCCAGCAGCCAGGGGACAGGGGGCCTCGAGACCCAGTACTTC
.,TRBJ2-2,TRBD2,TRBV19,CATTRGLAGNTGELFF,TGTGCCACCACCCGGGGACTAGCGGGGAACACCGGGGAGCTGTTTTTT
few,TRBJ1-5,.,TRBV19,CATRRGPLLDQPQHF,TGTGCCACCCGCCGGGGACCCTTACTCGATCAGCCCCAGCATTTT